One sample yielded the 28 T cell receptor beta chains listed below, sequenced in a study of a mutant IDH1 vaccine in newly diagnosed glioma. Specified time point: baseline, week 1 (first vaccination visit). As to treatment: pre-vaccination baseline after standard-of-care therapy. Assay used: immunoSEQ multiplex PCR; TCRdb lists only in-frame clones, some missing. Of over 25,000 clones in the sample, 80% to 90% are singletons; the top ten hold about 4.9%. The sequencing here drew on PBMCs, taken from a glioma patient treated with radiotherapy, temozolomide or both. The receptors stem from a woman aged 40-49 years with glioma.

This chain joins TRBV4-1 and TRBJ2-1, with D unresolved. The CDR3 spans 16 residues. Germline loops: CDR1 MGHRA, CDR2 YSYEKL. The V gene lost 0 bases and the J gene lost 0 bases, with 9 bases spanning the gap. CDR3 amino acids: CASSQEPRNSYNEQFF. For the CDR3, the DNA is TGCGCCAGCAGCCAAGAACCAAGAAACTCCTACAATGAGCAGTTCTTC.

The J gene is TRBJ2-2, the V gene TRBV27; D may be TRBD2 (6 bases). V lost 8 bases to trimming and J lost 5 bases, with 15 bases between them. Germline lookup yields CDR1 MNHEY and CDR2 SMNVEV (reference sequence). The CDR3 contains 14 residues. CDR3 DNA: TGTGCCAGCGGGCGGGGTCGGGAAACCGGGGAGCTGTTTTTT. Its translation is CASGRGRETGELFF.

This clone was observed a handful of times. This CDR3 reads CASSSTTTNEKLFF. The CDR3 nucleotides read TGCGCCAGCAGCTCCACCACAACTAATGAAAAACTGTTTTTT. The gene calls are TRBV5-1 and TRBJ1-4, with D unresolved. The CDR3 runs 14 residues. CDR1 is SGHRS, CDR2 YFSETQ, per germline. Between the trimmed V and J ends, which lost 3 bases and 0 bases, there was a span of 6 bases.

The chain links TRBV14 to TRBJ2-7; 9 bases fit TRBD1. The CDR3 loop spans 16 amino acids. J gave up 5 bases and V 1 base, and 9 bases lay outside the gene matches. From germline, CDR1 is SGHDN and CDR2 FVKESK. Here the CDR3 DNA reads TGTGCCAGCAGCCAAGCTTGGAACAGGGGGCACGACGAGCAGTACTTC. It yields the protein CASSQAWNRGHDEQYF.

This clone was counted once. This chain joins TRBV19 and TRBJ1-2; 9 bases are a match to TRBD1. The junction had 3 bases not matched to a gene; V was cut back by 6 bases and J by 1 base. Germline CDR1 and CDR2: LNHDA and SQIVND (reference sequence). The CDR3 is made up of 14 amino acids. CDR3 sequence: CASSLDRGNYGYTF. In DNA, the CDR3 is TGTGCCAGTAGCCTGGACAGGGGTAACTATGGCTACACCTTC.

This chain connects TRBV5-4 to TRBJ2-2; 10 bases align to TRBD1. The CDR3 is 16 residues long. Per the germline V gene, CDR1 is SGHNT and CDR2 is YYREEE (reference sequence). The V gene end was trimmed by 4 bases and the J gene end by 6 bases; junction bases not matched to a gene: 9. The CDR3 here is CASSPLGTGEPGELFF. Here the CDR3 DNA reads TGTGCCAGCAGCCCCCTAGGGACAGGGGAACCCGGGGAGCTGTTTTTT.

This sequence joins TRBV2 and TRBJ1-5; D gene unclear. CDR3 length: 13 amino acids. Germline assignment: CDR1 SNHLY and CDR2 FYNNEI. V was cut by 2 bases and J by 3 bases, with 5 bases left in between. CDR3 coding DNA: TGTGCCAGCAGTGAATCCACCAATCAGCCCCAGCATTTT. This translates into CASSESTNQPQHF.

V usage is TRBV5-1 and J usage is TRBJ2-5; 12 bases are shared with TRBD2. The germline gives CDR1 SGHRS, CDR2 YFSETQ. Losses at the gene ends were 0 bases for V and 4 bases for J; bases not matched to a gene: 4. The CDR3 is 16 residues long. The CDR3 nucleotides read TGCGCCAGCAGCTTGGCCAGACTAGCGGGAGTAGAGACCCAGTACTTC. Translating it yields CASSLARLAGVETQYF.

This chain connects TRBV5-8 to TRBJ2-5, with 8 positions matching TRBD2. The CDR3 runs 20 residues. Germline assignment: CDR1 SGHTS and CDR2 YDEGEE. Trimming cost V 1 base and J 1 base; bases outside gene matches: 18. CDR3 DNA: TGTGCCAGCAGCTTGCGCGGGAGGACGCGCGCCTCCCAGACCCAAGAGACCCAGTACTTC. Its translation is CASSLRGRTRASQTQETQYF.

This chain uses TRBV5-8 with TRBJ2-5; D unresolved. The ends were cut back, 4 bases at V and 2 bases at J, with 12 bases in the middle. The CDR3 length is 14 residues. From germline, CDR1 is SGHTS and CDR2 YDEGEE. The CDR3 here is CASSRPWVQETQYF. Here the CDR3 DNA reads TGTGCCAGCAGCCGACCCTGGGTTCAAGAGACCCAGTACTTC.

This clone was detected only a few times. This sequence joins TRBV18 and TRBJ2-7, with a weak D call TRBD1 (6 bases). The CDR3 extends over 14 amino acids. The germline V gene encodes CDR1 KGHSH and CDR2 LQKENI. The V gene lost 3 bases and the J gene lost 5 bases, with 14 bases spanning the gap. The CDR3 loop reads CASSPASQGNEQYF. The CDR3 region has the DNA TGTGCCAGCTCACCGGCCTCTCAGGGGAACGAGCAGTACTTC.

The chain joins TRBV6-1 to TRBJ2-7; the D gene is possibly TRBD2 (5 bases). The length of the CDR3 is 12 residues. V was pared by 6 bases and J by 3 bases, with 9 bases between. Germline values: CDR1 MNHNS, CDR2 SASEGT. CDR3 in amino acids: CASSREGYEQYF. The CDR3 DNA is TGTGCCAGCAGCCGAGAGGGCTACGAGCAGTACTTC.

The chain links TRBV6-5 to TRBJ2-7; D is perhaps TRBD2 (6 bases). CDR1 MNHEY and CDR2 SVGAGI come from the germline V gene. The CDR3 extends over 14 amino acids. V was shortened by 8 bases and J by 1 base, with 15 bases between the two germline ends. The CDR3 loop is CASGGSGKSYEQYF. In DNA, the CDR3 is TGTGCCAGCGGGGGGAGCGGAAAATCCTACGAGCAGTACTTC.

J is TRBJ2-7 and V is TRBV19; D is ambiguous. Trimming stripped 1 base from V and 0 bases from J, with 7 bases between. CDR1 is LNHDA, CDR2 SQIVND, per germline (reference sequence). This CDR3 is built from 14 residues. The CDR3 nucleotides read TGTGCCAGTAGTATAGTCCCGGGCTCCTACGAGCAGTACTTC. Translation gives CASSIVPGSYEQYF.

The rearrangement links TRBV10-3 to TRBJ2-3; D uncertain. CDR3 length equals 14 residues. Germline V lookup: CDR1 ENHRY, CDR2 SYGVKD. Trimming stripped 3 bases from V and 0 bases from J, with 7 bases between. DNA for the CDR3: TGTGCCATCAGTGAACGTGACAGCACAGATACGCAGTATTTT. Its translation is CAISERDSTDTQYF.

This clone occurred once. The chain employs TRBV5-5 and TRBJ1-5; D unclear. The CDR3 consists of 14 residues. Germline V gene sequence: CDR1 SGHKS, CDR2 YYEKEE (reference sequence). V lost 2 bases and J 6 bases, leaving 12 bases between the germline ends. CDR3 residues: CASSFGPRGQPQHF. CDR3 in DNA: TGTGCCAGCAGCTTCGGGCCCCGGGGTCAGCCCCAGCATTTT.

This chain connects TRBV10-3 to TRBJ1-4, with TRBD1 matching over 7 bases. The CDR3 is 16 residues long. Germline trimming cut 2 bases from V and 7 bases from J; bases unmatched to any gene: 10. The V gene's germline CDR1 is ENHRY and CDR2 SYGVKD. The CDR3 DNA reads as TGTGCCATCAGTGAGCCAGGCCTAGGGGGCCCTGAAAAACTGTTTTTT. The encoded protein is CAISEPGLGGPEKLFF.

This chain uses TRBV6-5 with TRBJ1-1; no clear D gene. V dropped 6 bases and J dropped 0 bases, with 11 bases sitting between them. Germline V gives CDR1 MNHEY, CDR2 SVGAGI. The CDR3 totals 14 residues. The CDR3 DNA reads TGTGCCAGCAGACTCGCCTCGTTGAACACTGAAGCTTTCTTT. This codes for CASRLASLNTEAFF.

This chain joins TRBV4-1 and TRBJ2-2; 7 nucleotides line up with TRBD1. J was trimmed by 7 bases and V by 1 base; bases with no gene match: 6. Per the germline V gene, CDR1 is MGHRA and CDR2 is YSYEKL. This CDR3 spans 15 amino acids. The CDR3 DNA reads TGCGCCAGCAGCCAAGGACAGGGATTGGTCGGGGAGCTGTTTTTT. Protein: CASSQGQGLVGELFF.

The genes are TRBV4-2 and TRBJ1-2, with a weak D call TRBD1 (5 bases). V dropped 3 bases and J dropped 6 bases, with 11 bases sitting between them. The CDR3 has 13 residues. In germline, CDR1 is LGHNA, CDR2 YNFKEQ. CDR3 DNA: TGTGCCAGCAGCCACATTATCAGGGATGGCTACACCTTC. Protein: CASSHIIRDGYTF.

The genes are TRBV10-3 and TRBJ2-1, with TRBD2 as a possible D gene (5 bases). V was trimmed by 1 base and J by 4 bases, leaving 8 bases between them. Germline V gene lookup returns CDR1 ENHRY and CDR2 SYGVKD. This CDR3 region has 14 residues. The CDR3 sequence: CAISEYGLYNEQFF. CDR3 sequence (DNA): TGTGCCATCAGTGAGTACGGACTTTACAATGAGCAGTTCTTC.

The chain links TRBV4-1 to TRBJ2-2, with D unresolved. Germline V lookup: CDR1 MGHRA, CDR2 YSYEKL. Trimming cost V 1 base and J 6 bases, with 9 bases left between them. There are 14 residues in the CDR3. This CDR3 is CASSQADLSGELFF. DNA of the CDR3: TGCGCCAGCAGCCAAGCGGACCTCTCCGGGGAGCTGTTTTTT.

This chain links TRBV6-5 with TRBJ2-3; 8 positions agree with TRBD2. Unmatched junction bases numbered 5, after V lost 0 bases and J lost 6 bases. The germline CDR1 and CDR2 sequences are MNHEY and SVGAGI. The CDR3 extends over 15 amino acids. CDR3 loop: CASSYSGQRGDTQYF. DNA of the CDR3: TGTGCCAGCAGTTACTCTGGACAGCGGGGGGATACGCAGTATTTT.

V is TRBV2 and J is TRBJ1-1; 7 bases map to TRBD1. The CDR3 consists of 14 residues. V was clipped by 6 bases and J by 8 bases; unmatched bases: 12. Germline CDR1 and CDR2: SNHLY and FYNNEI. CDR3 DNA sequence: TGTGCCAGCAGAACCTTAAACCCGACAGGGGAAGCTTTCTTT. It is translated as CASRTLNPTGEAFF.

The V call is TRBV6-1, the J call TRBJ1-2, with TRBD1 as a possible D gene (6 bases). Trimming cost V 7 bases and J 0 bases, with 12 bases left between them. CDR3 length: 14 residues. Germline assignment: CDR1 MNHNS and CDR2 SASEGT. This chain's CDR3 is CASTTGLANYGYTF. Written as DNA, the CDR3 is TGTGCCAGCACCACAGGGTTAGCTAACTATGGCTACACCTTC.

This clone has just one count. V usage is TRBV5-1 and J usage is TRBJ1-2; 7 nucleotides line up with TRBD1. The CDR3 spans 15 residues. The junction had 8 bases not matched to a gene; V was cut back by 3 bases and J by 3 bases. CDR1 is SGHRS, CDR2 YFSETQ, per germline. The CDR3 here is CASSSRTGRDYGYTF. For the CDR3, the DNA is TGCGCCAGCAGCTCCAGGACAGGACGGGACTATGGCTACACCTTC.

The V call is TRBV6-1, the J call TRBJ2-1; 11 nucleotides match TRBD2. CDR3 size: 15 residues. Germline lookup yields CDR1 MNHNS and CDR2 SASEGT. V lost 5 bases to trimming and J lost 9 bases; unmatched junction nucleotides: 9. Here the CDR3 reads CASSPTSGSRSEQFF. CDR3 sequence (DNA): TGTGCCAGCAGTCCAACTAGCGGGAGTCGGAGTGAGCAGTTCTTC.

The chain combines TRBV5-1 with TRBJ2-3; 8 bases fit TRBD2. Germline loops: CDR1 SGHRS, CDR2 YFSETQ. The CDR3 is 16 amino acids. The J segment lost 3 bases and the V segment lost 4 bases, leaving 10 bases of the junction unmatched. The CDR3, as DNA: TGCGCCAGCAGCCTAACCGGGACTAGTGGTACAGATACGCAGTATTTT. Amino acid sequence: CASSLTGTSGTDTQYF.